These 13 T cell receptor beta chains were all obtained from the same sample, sequenced in a study of cytotoxic CD8 clonotypes in ibrutinib-treated CLL. Generated by immunoSEQ multiplex PCR, the TCRdb table keeps only in-frame clones and is missing some. This table holds 130,000 to 150,000 clones, roughly three quarters found once. The material was PBMCs, obtained after 12 months of ibrutinib treatment. Source of these receptors: a human donor with chronic lymphocytic leukemia.

A few counts support this clone. V is TRBV10-3 and J is TRBJ1-1, with TRBD1 matching over 8 bases. Per the germline V gene, CDR1 is ENHRY and CDR2 is SYGVKD. J was trimmed by 3 bases and V by 7 bases; bases with no gene match: 4. The CDR3 is 13 amino acids. The DNA of the CDR3 is TGTGCCATCACCCTGACAGGGGACACTGAAGCTTTCTTT. The encoded protein is CAITLTGDTEAFF.

V usage is TRBV6-6 and J usage is TRBJ1-5; 9 bases align to TRBD1. The CDR3 is 16 amino acids. Germline V gives CDR1 MNHNY, CDR2 SVGAGI (reference sequence). V dropped 0 bases and J dropped 5; count of bases not matched to a gene: 5. The CDR3 is CASSYSGQGSHQPQHF. The CDR3 nucleotides are TGTGCCAGCAGTTACTCGGGACAGGGTTCTCATCAGCCCCAGCATTTT.

The chain recombines TRBV19 with TRBJ2-5; 7 bases are shared with TRBD2. The CDR3 consists of 17 residues. In germline, CDR1 is LNHDA, CDR2 SQIVND (reference sequence). V dropped 0 bases and J dropped 4; count of bases not matched to a gene: 11. CDR3 coding DNA: TGTGCCAGTAGTATAGATCTGTGGGGGAGGGAGGCAGAGACCCAGTACTTC. Amino acids: CASSIDLWGREAETQYF.

The chain links TRBV28 to TRBJ2-2, with 8 bases lining up with TRBD2. The junction had 18 bases not matched to a gene; V was cut back by 3 bases and J by 3 bases. The CDR3 is made up of 20 amino acids. Germline-derived CDR1 and CDR2 are MDHEN and SYDVKM. CDR3 DNA sequence: TGTGCCAGCAGTTTTCCCGGTGGACGACGTCGGGAGGGGTACACCGGGGAGCTGTTTTTT. Its translation is CASSFPGGRRREGYTGELFF.

The J gene is TRBJ2-3, the V gene TRBV9; TRBD2 matches at 7 bases. CDR1 and CDR2 (germline): SGDLS, YYNGEE. The length of the CDR3 is 15 residues. The trim removed 1 base at V and 6 bases at J, leaving 8 bases unmatched. Here the CDR3 DNA reads TGTGCCAGCAGCGTAATGCGGGGGTCGGGGGATACGCAGTATTTT. Translated: CASSVMRGSGDTQYF.

There are a few counts of this clone. This chain connects TRBV10-3 to TRBJ1-1; D is unclear. CDR3 length: 13 residues. Trimming left V 7 bases short and J 1 base short, with 10 bases between. From germline, CDR1 is ENHRY and CDR2 SYGVKD. As DNA, the CDR3 is TGTGCCATCACTTGGGAACCGAACACTGAAGCTTTCTTT. The encoded protein is CAITWEPNTEAFF.

The chain combines TRBV7-2 with TRBJ2-6, with D unclear. Looked up from germline, CDR1 is SGHTA and CDR2 is FQGNSA. V lost 2 bases and J lost 3, with 8 bases in between. The length of the CDR3 is 15 residues. The CDR3 nucleotides are TGTGCCAGCAGCTTAAAGAGTGTTGGGGCCAACGTCCTGACTTTC. Protein product: CASSLKSVGANVLTF.

The CDR3 is CASSPGLAANTQYF. The CDR3 nucleotides read TGTGCCAGCAGTCCGGGACTAGCGGCAAATACGCAGTATTTT. The rearrangement links TRBV6-5 to TRBJ2-3; 11 nucleotides agree with TRBD2. This CDR3 spans 14 amino acids. In germline, CDR1 is MNHEY, CDR2 SVGAGI. V dropped 5 bases and J dropped 7; count of bases not matched to a gene: 5.

The chain carries TRBV10-3 and TRBJ2-2, with D perhaps TRBD2 (5 bases). CDR1 and CDR2 from the germline V gene are ENHRY and SYGVKD. Trimming shortened V by 2 bases and J by 2 bases, and 9 bases separated the two germline ends. The CDR3 consists of 15 residues. Written as DNA, the CDR3 is TGTGCCATCAGTGAGCAGCGGACTAACACCGGGGAGCTGTTTTTT. Translation gives CAISEQRTNTGELFF.

The DNA for the CDR3 is TGTGCCAGCAGCTTTGGGACTAGCGGGAGCTCCTACAATGAGCAGTTCTTC. Translating gives CASSFGTSGSSYNEQFF. The chain recombines TRBV7-6 with TRBJ2-1; 14 bases are shared with TRBD2. The CDR3 loop spans 17 amino acids. The germline gives CDR1 SGHVS, CDR2 FNYEAQ. Trimming cost V 3 bases and J 0 bases; bases outside gene matches: 1.

In DNA, the CDR3 is TGTGCCAGCAGCGCCGACCCAGGGGGCGGCCAGCCCCAGCATTTT. As protein: CASSADPGGGQPQHF. The chain joins TRBV28 to TRBJ1-5, with 8 bases that match TRBD1. Unmatched junction bases numbered 11, after V lost 6 bases and J lost 7 bases. CDR1 and CDR2 (germline): MDHEN, SYDVKM. The CDR3 extends over 15 amino acids.

This clone was observed a few times. This chain links TRBV27 with TRBJ1-5; no reliable D call. This CDR3 has 14 residues. Deletions cut 3 bases from V and 1 base from J, with 7 bases between. Germline values: CDR1 MNHEY, CDR2 SMNVEV (reference sequence). CDR3 nucleotides: TGTGCCAGCAGTTTGACACTCAGCAATCAGCCCCAGCATTTT. Translation gives CASSLTLSNQPQHF.

V usage is TRBV29-1 and J usage is TRBJ2-3, with 7 bases that match TRBD1. The CDR3 runs 14 residues. From germline, CDR1 is SQVTM and CDR2 ANQGSEA. V shed 7 bases, J shed 2 bases, and the junction held 9 bases outside the gene matches. CDR3 nucleotides: TGCAGCGCTGGGACAGCCTTTACCACAGATACGCAGTATTTT. The encoded protein is CSAGTAFTTDTQYF.